The sequence of this T cell receptor beta chain was determined in a study of human T cells and chemical hapten exposure. Study outcomes and limitations: As the donors had alopecia, their immune response may differ from healthy people's.

Time point specified: patch test 2, 6 weeks after DPC sensitization. Treatment noted: therapeutic diphenylcyclopropenone sensitization with weekly scalp DPC. Extraction yielded total RNA from whole blood (unfractionated). The V gene end was trimmed by 5 bases and the J gene end by 7 bases; junction bases not matched to a gene: 11. Germline values: CDR1 SGHKS, CDR2 YYEKEE (reference sequence). The CDR3 has 14 residues. TCRdb re-analysed the RACE reads in MiXCR, keeping a single row per CDR3 protein. The sample contains about 400,000 distinct CDR3 sequences, 6% to 7% of which appear only once. This clonotype has just a few counts. The antigen remains undetermined.

The sequencing here drew on whole blood, taken in connection with sensitization to the hapten diphenylcyclopropenone (DPC). This chain joins TRBV5-5 and TRBJ2-7; 8 nucleotides align to TRBD2. This clonotype originated in a woman aged 18-29 years with alopecia areata. Some clones in this sample may be carry-over from other donors' samples. The CDR3 spells CASSSYGGAEEQYF. The CDR3 coding sequence is TGTGCCAGCAGTTCCTACGGGGGGGCGGAAGAGCAGTACTTC.